Presented here are 25 T cell receptor beta chains from one specimen sequenced in a study of T cells in Graves' hyperthyroidism and ophthalmopathy. TCR beta CDR3 region amplification was performed from RNA transcripts. The TCR CDR3 first-round RT-PCR relied on the HTBI primer set. TCRdb called the multiplex PCR reads again in MiXCR, with one record for every CDR3 protein. The sample contains around 620,000 distinct CDR3 sequences, about a sixth of which appear only once. Source material: blood. The receptors derive from a woman under 40 with Graves' hyperthyroidism.

The V call is TRBV27, the J call TRBJ1-2, with TRBD1 matching 9 bases. Germline V gives CDR1 MNHEY, CDR2 SMNVEV (reference sequence). Trimming cost V 6 bases and J 4 bases; bases outside gene matches: 12. The CDR3 is 16 residues long. CDR3 coding DNA: TGTGCCAGCAGCCCCATAACAGGGGGCGCGGGCTATGGCTACACCTTC. As protein: CASSPITGGAGYGYTF.

There are many counts of this clonotype. V gene TRBV2 combines with J gene TRBJ1-2; tentatively, D is TRBD1 (6 bases). Looked up from germline, CDR1 is SNHLY and CDR2 is FYNNEI. V lost 2 bases to trimming and J lost 5 bases, with 18 bases between them. The CDR3 spans 16 residues. CDR3 bases: TGTGCCAGCAGTGAATTCAGGGGCGCCTTGGCTTATGGCTACACCTTC. Translating gives CASSEFRGALAYGYTF.

The chain uses TRBV19 and TRBJ1-5; D is uncertain. Germline CDR1 reads LNHDA; CDR2 reads SQIVND (reference sequence). V lost 2 bases to trimming and J lost 3 bases, with 11 bases between them. This CDR3 contains 15 residues. This chain's CDR3 is CASSIRGRNNQPQHF. CDR3 DNA: TGTGCCAGTAGTATACGTGGTAGGAACAATCAGCCCCAGCATTTT. Full variable domain (rest looked up from reference TRBV19 and TRBJ1-5): DGGITQSPKYLFRKEGQNVTLSCEQNLNHDAMYWYRQDPGQGLRLIYYSQIVNDFQKGDIAEGYSVSREKKESFPLTVTSAQKNPTAFYLCASSIRGRNNQPQHFGDGTRLSIL.

This clonotype was recorded a few times. This chain connects TRBV20-1 to TRBJ1-1; D is perhaps TRBD1 (5 bases). V was trimmed by 3 bases and J by 3 bases, leaving 11 bases between them. CDR1 is DFQATT, CDR2 SNEGSKA, per germline (reference sequence). The CDR3 spans 13 residues. CDR3 nucleotides: TGCAGTGCTAGGGGGGGGGGTGACACTGAAGCTTTCTTT. Protein sequence: CSARGGGDTEAFF.

This clonotype was recorded many times. The chain employs TRBV27 and TRBJ2-1, with 10 bases matching TRBD2. Germline lookup yields CDR1 MNHEY and CDR2 SMNVEV (reference sequence). The CDR3 spans 15 residues. V trimming: 4 bases; J trimming: 4 bases; junction bases outside the gene matches: 4. CDR3 sequence: CASSYSSGSYNEQFF. The DNA of the CDR3 is TGTGCCAGCAGTTATTCTAGCGGGAGTTACAATGAGCAGTTCTTC.

This clonotype was seen many times. V is TRBV9 and J is TRBJ1-5; 7 bases fit TRBD1. The CDR3 runs 15 residues. V shed 4 bases and J 6 bases; nucleotides not matched to a gene: 10. The germline V gene encodes CDR1 SGDLS and CDR2 YYNGEE. The CDR3 sequence is CASSPYGQDRQPQHF. The CDR3 region has the DNA TGTGCCAGCAGCCCCTACGGACAGGATCGTCAGCCCCAGCATTTT.

The chain is built from TRBV20-1 and TRBJ1-3, with D possibly TRBD1 on 5 matching bases. The CDR3 sequence is 13 residues long. The V end was cut by 1 base, the J end by 4 bases, with 8 bases between. Germline V gene sequence: CDR1 DFQATT, CDR2 SNEGSKA (reference sequence). This chain's CDR3 is CSARVPGGNTIYF. Here the CDR3 DNA reads TGCAGTGCTAGAGTGCCAGGGGGAAACACCATATATTTT.

The rearrangement joins TRBV5-1 to TRBJ2-7; tentative D call: TRBD1 (5 bases). This CDR3 spans 15 amino acids. CDR1 and CDR2 from the germline V gene are SGHRS and YFSETQ. Trimming removed 2 bases from V and 6 bases from J, with 18 bases in between. DNA for the CDR3: TGCGCCAGCAGCTTCGGCCAGGGTGATTTCTCCGAGCAGTACTTC. Translating it yields CASSFGQGDFSEQYF.

The V gene is TRBV6-6, the J gene TRBJ2-1; maybe TRBD1 (5 bases). Germline-derived CDR1 and CDR2 are MNHNY and SVGAGI (reference sequence). CDR3 length equals 16 residues. V lost 0 bases and J 0 bases, leaving 9 bases between the germline ends. This CDR3 reads CASSYSRQSSYNEQFF. CDR3 DNA sequence: TGTGCCAGCAGTTACTCGCGACAGAGCTCCTACAATGAGCAGTTCTTC.

This clonotype has at least ten counts. V gene TRBV11-2 combines with J gene TRBJ2-1; D unresolved. The V gene lost 5 bases and the J gene lost 12 bases, with 14 bases spanning the gap. CDR1 SGHAT and CDR2 FQNNGV come from the germline V gene. This CDR3 is 12 amino acids long. The CDR3 DNA follows: TGTGCCAGCAGCGCGGATCGAAGAGTGCAGTTCTTC. This sequence encodes CASSADRRVQFF.

CDR3 in DNA: TGCAGTGCCCCTGGGAATGAGCAGTTCTTC. This translates into CSAPGNEQFF. J is TRBJ2-1 and V is TRBV20-1; D unclear. CDR1 is DFQATT and CDR2 is SNEGSKA in the germline V gene (reference sequence). Trimming stripped 6 bases from V and 7 bases from J, with 7 bases between. CDR3 length: 10 amino acids.

The CDR3 region is CATSRDMGNTEAFF. DNA for the CDR3: TGTGCCACCAGCAGAGATATGGGGAACACTGAAGCTTTCTTT. This chain links TRBV15 with TRBJ1-1; the D is unclear. The CDR3 runs 14 residues. V shed 0 bases and J shed 1 base, with 6 bases lying between them. Germline-derived CDR1 and CDR2 are LNHNV and YYDKDF (reference sequence).

This clonotype was counted at least ten times. This sequence joins TRBV20-1 and TRBJ2-5; the match to TRBD1 covers 7 bases. V was pared by 1 base and J by 5 bases, with 7 bases of the junction left unmatched. CDR1 DFQATT and CDR2 SNEGSKA come from the germline V gene (reference sequence). The CDR3 has 14 residues. CDR3 region: CSARGAQGMETQYF. CDR3 in DNA: TGCAGTGCTAGAGGTGCACAGGGGATGGAGACCCAGTACTTC.

This clonotype has a count of ten or more. The CDR3 loop reads CAWSPPRGLADSTDTQYF. Written as DNA, the CDR3 is TGTGCCTGGAGTCCCCCCCGGGGCCTAGCGGATAGCACAGATACGCAGTATTTT. The chain has TRBV30 and TRBJ2-3, with 7 bases matching TRBD2. CDR1 is GTSNPN, CDR2 SVGIG, per germline (reference sequence). J gave up 0 bases and V 2 bases, and 14 bases lay outside the gene matches. CDR3 size: 18 residues. Full variable domain (outside the CDR3, taken from reference TRBV30 and TRBJ2-3): SQTIHQWPATLVQPVGSPLSLECTVEGTSNPNLYWYRQAAGRGLQLLFYSVGIGQISSEVPQNLSASRPQDRQFILSSKKLLLSDSGFYLCAWSPPRGLADSTDTQYFGPGTRLTVL.

V and J are TRBV12-3 or TRBV12-4 and TRBJ2-7, with D possibly being TRBD1 (6 bases). The CDR3 is 14 residues long. V dropped 5 bases and J dropped 2 bases, with 13 bases sitting between them. The CDR3 nucleotides read TGTGCCAGCAGTCGAACAGGGTCCCCCTACGAGCAGTACTTC. It translates to CASSRTGSPYEQYF.

A note on this clonotype: One base away lies a much larger clone, so this may be a sequencing read error. This rearrangement joins TRBV5-1 to TRBJ2-3; D could derive from TRBD1 or TRBD2 (5 bases each). The CDR3 is 14 residues long. In germline, CDR1 is SGHRS, CDR2 YFSETQ. The DNA of the CDR3 is TGCGACAGCAGCAAGGGACCCGGGGCAGATACGCAGTATTTT. Its translation is CDSSKGPGADTQYF.

With regard to this clonotype: The DNA is left out, because the CDR3 cannot be placed on it with certainty; the CDR3 is given as TCRdb lists it. The V gene is TRBV29-1, the J gene TRBJ1-1. CDR1 is SQVTM, CDR2 ANQGSEA, per germline. The CDR3 has 16 amino acids, counting both end residues. This CDR3 reads CSVVGLKLSLGSEAFF.

In its sample, this clonotype was seen many times. The genes are TRBV18 and TRBJ2-7, with TRBD1 identical over 9 bases. This CDR3 has 14 residues. After removal of 2 bases from V and 4 bases from J, the junction contained 3 bases not matched to a gene. Per germline, CDR1 KGHSH and CDR2 LQKENI. CDR3: CASSPYRGPYEQYF. In DNA form, the CDR3 reads TGTGCCAGCTCACCATACAGGGGGCCTTACGAGCAGTACTTC.

This clonotype was recorded many times. The V call is TRBV7-2, the J call TRBJ1-1; tentatively, D is TRBD1 (6 bases). Trimming pared 4 bases from V and 11 bases from J, leaving 20 bases between. This CDR3 is built from 14 residues. From germline, CDR1 is SGHTA and CDR2 FQGNSA. Here the CDR3 DNA reads TGTGCCAGCAGCTCTCCCAGGGGTATACCTTTGGCTTTCTTT. Translated, it gives CASSSPRGIPLAFF.

In this sample, this clonotype turned up many times. The V call is TRBV2, the J call TRBJ1-5, with 8 nucleotides matching TRBD1. From germline, CDR1 is SNHLY and CDR2 FYNNEI. This CDR3 is 13 amino acids long. V lost 5 bases to trimming and J lost 14 bases; unmatched junction nucleotides: 11. CDR3 region: CASSRTGREGEHF. DNA of the CDR3: TGTGCCAGCAGTAGGACAGGGCGTGAGGGCGAGCATTTT. Combining the CDR3 with reference TRBV2 and TRBJ1-5 gives the whole variable domain EPEVTQTPSHQVTQMGQEVILRCVPISNHLYFYWYRQILGQKVEFLVSFYNNEISEKSEIFDDQFSVERPDGSNFTLKIRSTKLEDSAMYFCASSRTGREGEHFGDGTRLSIL.

The chain has TRBV18 and TRBJ2-7; 12 nucleotides match TRBD2. Per germline, CDR1 KGHSH and CDR2 LQKENI. The CDR3 is 16 amino acids. The V gene end was trimmed by 6 bases and the J gene end by 0 bases; junction bases not matched to a gene: 6. CDR3 bases: TGTGCCAGCTCCCCGGGACTAGCGGGTAGCTCCTACGAGCAGTACTTC. Translation gives CASSPGLAGSSYEQYF.

This clonotype was counted a few times. The chain combines TRBV14 with TRBJ1-2, with D maybe TRBD1 (5 bases). Germline lookup yields CDR1 SGHDN and CDR2 FVKESK. This CDR3 comprises 14 residues. V was cut by 4 bases and J by 4 bases, with 13 bases left in between. The CDR3 sequence: CASSPGTSTYGYTF. The CDR3 nucleotides read TGTGCCAGCAGCCCCGGGACGTCGACCTATGGCTACACCTTC.

J is TRBJ2-7 and V is TRBV18; TRBD2 matches 7 bases. CDR1 is KGHSH and CDR2 is LQKENI in the germline V gene. The J segment lost 3 bases and the V segment lost 1 base, leaving 6 bases of the junction unmatched. This CDR3 contains 15 residues. CDR3 DNA sequence: TGTGCCAGCTCACCACTTACTAGCGCCTTCTACGAGCAGTACTTC. Protein sequence: CASSPLTSAFYEQYF.

V gene TRBV2 combines with J gene TRBJ2-2; D is possibly TRBD2 (6 bases). Germline V gene sequence: CDR1 SNHLY, CDR2 FYNNEI. The CDR3 covers 17 residues. V was clipped by 4 bases and J by 6 bases, with 21 bases between them. The CDR3 is CASSVRPVWGVSGELFF. CDR3 coding DNA: TGTGCCAGCAGTGTACGCCCAGTCTGGGGGGTATCCGGGGAGCTGTTTTTT.

The chain links TRBV19 to TRBJ1-1, with TRBD1 as a possible D gene (6 bases). V was trimmed by 3 bases and J by 11 bases, leaving 16 bases between them. The CDR3 length is 13 residues. Germline CDR1 is LNHDA and CDR2 is SQIVND (reference sequence). The CDR3, as DNA: TGTGCCAGTAGTATTGTGGGCGGCAGGGGCGCTTTCTTT. Translation: CASSIVGGRGAFF. Drawing the rest from reference TRBV19 and TRBJ1-1, the complete variable domain is DGGITQSPKYLFRKEGQNVTLSCEQNLNHDAMYWYRQDPGQGLRLIYYSQIVNDFQKGDIAEGYSVSREKKESFPLTVTSAQKNPTAFYLCASSIVGGRGAFFGQGTRLTVV.